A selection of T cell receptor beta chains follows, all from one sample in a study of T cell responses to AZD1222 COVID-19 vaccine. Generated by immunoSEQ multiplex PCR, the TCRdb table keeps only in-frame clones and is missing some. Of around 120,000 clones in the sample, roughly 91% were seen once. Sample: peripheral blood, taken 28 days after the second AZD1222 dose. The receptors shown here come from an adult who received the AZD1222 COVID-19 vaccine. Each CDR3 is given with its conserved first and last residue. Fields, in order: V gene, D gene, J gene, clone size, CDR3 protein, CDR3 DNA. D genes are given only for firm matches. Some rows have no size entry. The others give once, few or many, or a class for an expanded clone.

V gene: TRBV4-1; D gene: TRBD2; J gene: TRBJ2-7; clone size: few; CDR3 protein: CASSQASGGAQSHEQYF; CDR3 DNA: TGCGCCAGCAGCCAAGCTAGCGGGGGGGCCCAGTCACACGAGCAGTACTTC
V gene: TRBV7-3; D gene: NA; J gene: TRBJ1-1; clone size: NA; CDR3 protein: CASSPYLWTEAFF; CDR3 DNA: TGTGCCAGCAGCCCCTATCTTTGGACTGAAGCTTTCTTT
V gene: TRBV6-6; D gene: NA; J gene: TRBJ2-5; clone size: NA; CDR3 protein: CASSPRPALETQYF; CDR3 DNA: TGTGCCAGCAGCCCTAGGCCGGCCCTAGAGACCCAGTACTTC
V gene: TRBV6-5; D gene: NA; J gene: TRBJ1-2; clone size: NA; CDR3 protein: CASTLGRRTDGYTF; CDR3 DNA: TGTGCCAGCACCCTGGGAAGGAGGACGGATGGCTACACCTTC
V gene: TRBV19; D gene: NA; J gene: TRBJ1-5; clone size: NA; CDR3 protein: CASSPQGGSNQPQHF; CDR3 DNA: TGTGCCAGTAGCCCCCAAGGGGGGAGCAATCAGCCCCAGCATTTT
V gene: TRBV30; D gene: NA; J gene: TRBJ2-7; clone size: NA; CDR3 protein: CAWTRGGASRYEQYF; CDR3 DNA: TGTGCCTGGACTAGGGGGGGCGCTAGTCGCTACGAGCAGTACTTC
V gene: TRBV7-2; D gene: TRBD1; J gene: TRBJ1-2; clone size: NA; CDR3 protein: CASSRAAGQGIQNYGYTF; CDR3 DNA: TGTGCCAGCAGCCGGGCTGCCGGACAGGGGATTCAAAACTATGGCTACACCTTC
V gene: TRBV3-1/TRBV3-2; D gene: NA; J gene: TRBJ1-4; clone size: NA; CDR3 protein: CASSQDPAAGEKLFF; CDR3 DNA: TGTGCCAGCAGCCAAGATCCCGCCGCAGGTGAAAAACTGTTTTTT
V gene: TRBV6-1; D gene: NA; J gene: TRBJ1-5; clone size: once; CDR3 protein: CASSEGQGGSYQPQHF; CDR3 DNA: TGTGCCAGCAGTGAAGGTCAGGGAGGTTCTTATCAGCCCCAGCATTTT
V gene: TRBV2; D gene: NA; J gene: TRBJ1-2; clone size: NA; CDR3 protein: CASSEIDYGYTF; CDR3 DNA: TGTGCCAGCAGTGAAATTGACTATGGCTACACCTTC
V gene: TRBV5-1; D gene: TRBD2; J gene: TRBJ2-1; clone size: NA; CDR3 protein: CASTELAGNNEQFF; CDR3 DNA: TGCGCCAGCACCGAGCTAGCGGGTAACAATGAGCAGTTCTTC
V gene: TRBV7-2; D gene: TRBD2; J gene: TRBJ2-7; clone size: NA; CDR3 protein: CASSLGLAGVNEQYF; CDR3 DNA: TGTGCCAGCAGCTTAGGGCTAGCGGGAGTAAACGAGCAGTACTTC
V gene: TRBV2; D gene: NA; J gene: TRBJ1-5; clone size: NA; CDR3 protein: CASSEQGRDQPQHF; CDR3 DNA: TGTGCCAGCAGTGAGCAGGGGAGAGATCAGCCCCAGCATTTT
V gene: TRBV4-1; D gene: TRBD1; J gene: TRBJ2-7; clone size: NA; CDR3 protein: CASSRSGQVYEQYF; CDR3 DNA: TGCGCCAGCAGCCGCTCGGGACAGGTCTACGAGCAGTACTTC
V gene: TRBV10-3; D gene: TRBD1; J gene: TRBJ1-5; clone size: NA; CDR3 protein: CAISDFDRASGNQPQHF; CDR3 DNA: TGTGCCATCAGTGATTTCGACAGGGCGAGTGGGAATCAGCCCCAGCATTTT
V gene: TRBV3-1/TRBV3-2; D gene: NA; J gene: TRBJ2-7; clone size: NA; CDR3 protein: CASSQGWALTYEQYF; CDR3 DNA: TGTGCCAGCAGCCAAGGCTGGGCATTAACCTACGAGCAGTACTTC
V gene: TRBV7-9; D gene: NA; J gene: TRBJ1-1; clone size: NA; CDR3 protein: CASSLGTVTEAFF; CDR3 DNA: TGTGCCAGCAGCTTAGGGACAGTCACTGAAGCTTTCTTT
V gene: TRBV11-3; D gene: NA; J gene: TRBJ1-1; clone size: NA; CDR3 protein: CASSLDTTEAFF; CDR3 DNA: TGTGCCAGCAGCTTAGATACCACTGAAGCTTTCTTT
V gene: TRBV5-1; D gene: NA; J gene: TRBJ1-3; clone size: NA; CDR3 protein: CASSLDLQGAGNTIYF; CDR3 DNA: TGCGCCAGCAGCTTGGATTTACAAGGAGCTGGAAACACCATATATTTT
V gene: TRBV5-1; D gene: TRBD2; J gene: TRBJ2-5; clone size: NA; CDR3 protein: CASSPGTSGGEGQTQYF; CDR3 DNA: TGCGCCAGCAGCCCCGGGACTAGCGGGGGCGAGGGGCAGACCCAGTACTTC
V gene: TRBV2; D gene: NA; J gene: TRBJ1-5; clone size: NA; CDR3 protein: CASSESQGSSQPQHF; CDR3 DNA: TGTGCCAGCAGTGAATCCCAGGGATCCAGCCAGCCCCAGCATTTT
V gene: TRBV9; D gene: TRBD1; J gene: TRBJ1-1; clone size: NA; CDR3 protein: CASSPSVPGQQTPRTAFF; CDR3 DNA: TGTGCCAGCAGCCCATCGGTCCCGGGACAGCAAACCCCTCGTACGGCTTTCTTT
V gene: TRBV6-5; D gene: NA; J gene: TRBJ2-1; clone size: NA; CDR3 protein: CASSYAAPNNEQFF; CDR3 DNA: TGTGCCAGCAGTTACGCGGCACCCAACAATGAGCAGTTCTTC
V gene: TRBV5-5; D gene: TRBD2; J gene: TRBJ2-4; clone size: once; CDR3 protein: CASSLRLAGGTAKNIQYF; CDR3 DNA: TGTGCCAGCAGCTTGCGACTAGCGGGGGGAACGGCCAAAAACATTCAGTACTTC
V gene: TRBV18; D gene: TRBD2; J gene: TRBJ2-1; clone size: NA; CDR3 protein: CASSPIGLAGTYNEQFF; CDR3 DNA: TGTGCCAGCTCACCAATCGGGCTAGCGGGGACCTACAATGAGCAGTTCTTC
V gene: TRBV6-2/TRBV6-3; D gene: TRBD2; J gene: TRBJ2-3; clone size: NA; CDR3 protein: CASSYSIPGLATPDTQYF; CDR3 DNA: TGTGCCAGCAGTTACTCGATCCCGGGACTAGCGACCCCAGATACGCAGTATTTT
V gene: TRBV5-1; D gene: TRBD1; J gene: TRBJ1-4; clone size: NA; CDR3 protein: CASSLASGTGANEKLFF; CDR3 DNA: TGCGCCAGCAGCTTGGCCTCGGGAACAGGGGCTAATGAAAAACTGTTTTTT
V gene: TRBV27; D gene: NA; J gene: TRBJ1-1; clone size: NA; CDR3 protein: CASAVSWGHAKNTEAFF; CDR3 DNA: TGTGCTTCAGCAGTCTCCTGGGGACATGCTAAGAACACTGAAGCTTTCTTT
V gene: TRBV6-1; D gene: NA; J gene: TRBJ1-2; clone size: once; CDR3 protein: CASSEVSYRGGYTF; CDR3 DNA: TGTGCCAGCAGTGAAGTTTCCTATCGGGGGGGCTACACCTTC
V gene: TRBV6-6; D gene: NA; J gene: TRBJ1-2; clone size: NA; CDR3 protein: CASSPFSGSEEDYGYTF; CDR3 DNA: TGTGCCAGCAGTCCATTTTCCGGGTCTGAAGAAGACTATGGCTACACCTTC
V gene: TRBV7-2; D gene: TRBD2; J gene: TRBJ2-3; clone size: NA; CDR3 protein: CASRGEAGGTDTQYF; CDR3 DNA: TGTGCCAGCAGGGGGGAGGCGGGGGGCACAGATACGCAGTATTTT
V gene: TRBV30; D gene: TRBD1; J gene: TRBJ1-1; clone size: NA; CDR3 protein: CAWSVLGTGGFF; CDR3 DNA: TGTGCCTGGAGTGTACTTGGGACAGGGGGTTTCTTT
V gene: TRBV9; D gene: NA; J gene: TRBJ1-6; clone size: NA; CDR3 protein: CASSVDRAGSPLHF; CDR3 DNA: TGTGCCAGCAGCGTAGACAGGGCAGGGTCACCCCTCCACTTT
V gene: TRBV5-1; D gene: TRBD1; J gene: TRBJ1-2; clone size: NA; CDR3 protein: CASSLGQGAYGYTF; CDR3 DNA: TGCGCCAGCAGCTTGGGACAGGGGGCCTATGGCTACACCTTC
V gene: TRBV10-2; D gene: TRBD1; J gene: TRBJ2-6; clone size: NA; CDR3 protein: CASRDLTGGIRSGANVLTF; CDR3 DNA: TGCGCCAGCAGAGACTTGACAGGGGGCATCCGCTCTGGGGCCAACGTCCTGACTTTC
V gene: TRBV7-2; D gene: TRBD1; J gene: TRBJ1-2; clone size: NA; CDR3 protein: CASSPGQGRYYGYTF; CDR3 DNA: TGTGCCAGCAGCCCGGGACAGGGCCGGTACTATGGCTACACCTTC
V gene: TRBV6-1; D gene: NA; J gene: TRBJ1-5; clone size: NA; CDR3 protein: CASSEQVPGFGNQPQHF; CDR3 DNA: TGTGCCAGCAGTGAACAGGTACCGGGTTTCGGCAATCAGCCCCAGCATTTT
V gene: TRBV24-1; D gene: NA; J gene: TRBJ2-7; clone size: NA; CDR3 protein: CATSRPYEQYF; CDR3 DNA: TGTGCCACCAGTAGACCCTACGAGCAGTACTTC
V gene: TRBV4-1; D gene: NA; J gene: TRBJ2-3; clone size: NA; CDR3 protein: CASSQGTEDTQYF; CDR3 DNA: TGCGCCAGCAGCCAAGGGACGGAGGATACGCAGTATTTT
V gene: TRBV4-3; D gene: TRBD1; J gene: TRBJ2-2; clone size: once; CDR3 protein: CASSQVVAPRGPGELFF; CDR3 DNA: TGCGCCAGCAGCCAAGTCGTGGCGCCCAGGGGGCCCGGGGAGCTGTTTTTT
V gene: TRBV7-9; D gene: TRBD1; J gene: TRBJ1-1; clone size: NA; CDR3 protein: CASSDRTGALNTEAFF; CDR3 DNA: TGTGCCAGCAGCGACCGGACAGGGGCTCTTAACACTGAAGCTTTCTTT
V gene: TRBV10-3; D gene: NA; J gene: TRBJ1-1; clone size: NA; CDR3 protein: CAISRTDDMNTEAFF; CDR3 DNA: TGTGCCATCAGTAGGACAGACGATATGAACACTGAAGCTTTCTTT
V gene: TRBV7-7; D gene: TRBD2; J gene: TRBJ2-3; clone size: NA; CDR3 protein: CASSPGLAGPTDTQYF; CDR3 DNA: TGTGCTAGCAGCCCCGGGCTAGCGGGACCCACAGATACGCAGTATTTT
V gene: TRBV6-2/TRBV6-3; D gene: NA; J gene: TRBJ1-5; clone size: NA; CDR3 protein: CASSYSFSNQPQHF; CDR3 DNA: TGTGCCAGCAGTTACTCGTTTAGCAATCAGCCCCAGCATTTT
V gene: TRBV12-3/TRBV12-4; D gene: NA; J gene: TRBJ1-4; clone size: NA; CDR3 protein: CASSFREKLFF; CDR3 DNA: TGTGCCAGCAGTTTCCGCGAAAAACTGTTTTTT
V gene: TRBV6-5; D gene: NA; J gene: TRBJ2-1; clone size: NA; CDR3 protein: CASRLDKSEFF; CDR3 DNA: TGTGCCAGCAGGCTAGATAAGTCGGAGTTCTTC
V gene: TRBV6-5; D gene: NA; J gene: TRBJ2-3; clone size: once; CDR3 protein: CASSNIGGSTDTQYF; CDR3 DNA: TGTGCCAGCAGCAATATAGGGGGGTCCACAGATACGCAGTATTTT
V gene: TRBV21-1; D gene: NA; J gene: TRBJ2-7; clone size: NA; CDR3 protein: CASPGQRAYEQYF; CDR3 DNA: TGTGCCAGTCCTGGACAGCGAGCCTACGAGCAGTACTTC
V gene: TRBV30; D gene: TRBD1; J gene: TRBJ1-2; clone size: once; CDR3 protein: CARDRRGYGYTF; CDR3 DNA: TGTGCTCGGGACAGGAGGGGGTATGGCTACACCTTC
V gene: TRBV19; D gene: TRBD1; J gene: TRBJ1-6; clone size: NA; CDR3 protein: CASSSVTGGDNSPLHF; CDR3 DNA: TGTGCCAGTAGTAGCGTTACAGGGGGCGATAATTCACCCCTCCACTTT
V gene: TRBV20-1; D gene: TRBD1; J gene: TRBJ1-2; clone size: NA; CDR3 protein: CSASRQGGGYTF; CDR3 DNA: TGCAGTGCTAGTAGACAGGGTGGCGGCTACACCTTC
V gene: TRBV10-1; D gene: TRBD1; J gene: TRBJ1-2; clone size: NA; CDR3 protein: CASSEDRRDGYTF; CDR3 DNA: TGCGCCAGCAGCGAGGACAGGCGGGATGGCTACACCTTC
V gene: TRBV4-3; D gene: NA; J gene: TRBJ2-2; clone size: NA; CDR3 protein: CASSQDTGPTGELFF; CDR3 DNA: TGCGCCAGCAGCCAAGACACAGGGCCCACCGGGGAGCTGTTTTTT
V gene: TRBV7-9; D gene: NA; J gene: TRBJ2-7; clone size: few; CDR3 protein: CASSLPSEIYEQYF; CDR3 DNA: TGTGCCAGCAGCTTACCTAGCGAGATCTACGAGCAGTACTTC
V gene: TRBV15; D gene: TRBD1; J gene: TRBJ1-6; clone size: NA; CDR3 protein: CATSSRQGLNSPLHF; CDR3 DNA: TGTGCCACCAGCAGCAGACAGGGACTGAATTCACCCCTCCACTTT